This T cell receptor (beta chain) was obtained from a study of T cell repertoires in cytomegalovirus infection. The wider study: CMV infection and matching HLA type were both indicated by public TCR beta signatures.

The table lists this clonotype with many counts. Its antigen is not known. In TCRdb, the reads were re-called with MiXCR into one record per CDR3 protein. Of roughly 350,000 distinct CDR3 sequences in the sample, nearly 35% were seen once. General observations from the study: There were HLA-C-restricted CMV-specific TCR beta clonotypes dominating the ex vivo response. The cumulative frequency of public TCR beta families distinguished individuals who carried CMV together with the relevant HLA.

The CDR3 loop spans 14 amino acids. Trimming removed 3 bases from V and 11 bases from J, with 14 bases in between. The starting material was cultured PBMCs, obtained from culture after CMV antigen stimulation. This TCR derives from a human donor in good health (CMV status not recorded). Some clones in this sample may be carry-over from other donors' samples. V is TRBV12-3 or TRBV12-4 and J is TRBJ1-6, with D unresolved. CDR3 protein: CASSFGGSLTPLHF. The CDR3, as DNA: TGTGCCAGCAGTTTCGGTGGCAGTCTAACACCCCTCCACTTT.